One and the same sample provided the 18 T cell receptor beta chains below, sequenced in a study of vaccination and CD4 T cells after COVID-19. The Oncomine TCR Beta short-read assay was what sequenced the DNA obtained from cultured CD4+ T cells. MiXCR, applied by TCRdb to the PCR reads, yields one record per CDR3 protein. The sample consists of 20,000 to 30,000 distinct CDR3 sequences, around 65% of them appearing once. Treatment of the sample: roughly 10-day PBMC culture with coronavirus spike peptide pools or control peptides (ViraFEST assay). These receptors lack a known antigen. Sequenced material: CD4+ T cells from blood, cultured in vitro. The receptors derive from a human donor who had recovered from COVID-19.

The CDR3 DNA reads as TGTGCCAGCAGTTTTGAGGGATACTATGGCTACACCTTC. Translating it yields CASSFEGYYGYTF. The rearrangement links TRBV28 to TRBJ1-2; D gene uncertain. Germline assignment: CDR1 MDHEN and CDR2 SYDVKM. This CDR3 spans 13 amino acids. V gave up 3 bases and J gave up 3 bases, with 8 bases separating them.

This clonotype was counted only a few times. The V call is TRBV19, the J call TRBJ1-5, with D uncertain. The length of the CDR3 is 15 residues. The germline V gene encodes CDR1 LNHDA and CDR2 SQIVND (reference sequence). V was cut by 3 bases and J by 0 bases, with 9 bases left in between. CDR3 sequence: CASSIWTHSNQPQHF. Here the CDR3 DNA reads TGTGCCAGTAGTATCTGGACGCATAGCAATCAGCCCCAGCATTTT.

This clonotype was seen only a few times. This sequence joins TRBV15 and TRBJ1-5; possible D gene TRBD1, 6 bases. Deletions cut 0 bases from V and 2 bases from J, with 8 bases between. The CDR3 sequence is 15 residues long. Germline CDR1 is LNHNV and CDR2 is YYDKDF (reference sequence). The chain's CDR3 is CATSREGGGNQPQHF. The CDR3, as DNA: TGTGCCACCAGCAGAGAAGGGGGTGGCAATCAGCCCCAGCATTTT.

The V gene is TRBV20-1, the J gene TRBJ2-5; no definite D call. With 4 bases removed from V and 2 bases from J, the gap between germline ends came to 8 bases. This CDR3 region has 12 residues. The germline gives CDR1 DFQATT, CDR2 SNEGSKA (reference sequence). CDR3 nucleotide sequence: TGCAGTGCTACGAGATCGCAAGAGACCCAGTACTTC. Translating it yields CSATRSQETQYF.

This clonotype was counted a few times. The V gene is TRBV7-7, the J gene TRBJ1-4; D gene unclear. The CDR3 has 14 residues. Between the trimmed V and J ends, which lost 3 bases and 10 bases, there was a span of 15 bases. Germline-derived CDR1 and CDR2 are SSHAT and FNYEAQ (reference sequence). The CDR3 sequence is CASSLRREGGKLFF. In nucleotides, the CDR3 is TGTGCCAGCAGCTTGAGACGGGAGGGCGGAAAACTGTTTTTT.

V usage is TRBV28 and J usage is TRBJ2-2; maybe TRBD2 (6 bases). The V gene lost 3 bases and the J gene lost 6 bases, with 11 bases spanning the gap. CDR3 length equals 14 residues. Germline V gene lookup returns CDR1 MDHEN and CDR2 SYDVKM. The CDR3 loop reads CASSLGGWPGELFF. The CDR3, as DNA: TGTGCCAGCAGTTTGGGGGGTTGGCCCGGGGAGCTGTTTTTT.

The chain couples TRBV20-1 to TRBJ2-2; no definite D call. Germline lookup yields CDR1 DFQATT and CDR2 SNEGSKA (reference sequence). V was clipped by 5 bases and J by 2 bases, with 6 bases between them. The CDR3 length is 12 residues. CDR3 sequence: CSAATNTGELFF. CDR3 in DNA: TGCAGTGCTGCTACAAACACCGGGGAGCTGTTTTTT.

The chain combines TRBV7-9 with TRBJ1-6; D call uncertain. Germline lookup yields CDR1 SEHNR and CDR2 FQNEAQ (reference sequence). The ends were cut back, 1 base at V and 7 bases at J, with 11 bases in the middle. The CDR3 has 15 amino acids. The CDR3 nucleotides are TGTGCCAGCAGCTTAGTCAGCGCTTCAAATTCACCCCTCCACTTT. The encoded protein is CASSLVSASNSPLHF. The complete variable domain, with remaining parts taken from reference TRBV7-9 and TRBJ1-6, reads DTGVSQNPRHKITKRGQNVTFRCDPISEHNRLYWYRQTLGQGPEFLTYFQNEAQLEKSRLLSDRFSAERPKGSFSTLEIQRTEQGDSAMYLCASSLVSASNSPLHFGNGTRLTVT.

The chain links TRBV9 to TRBJ2-7; a weak D match, TRBD1 (6 bases). Germline lookup yields CDR1 SGDLS and CDR2 YYNGEE. V was cut by 4 bases and J by 6 bases, with 11 bases left in between. This CDR3 comprises 12 residues. The CDR3 DNA reads as TGTGCCAGCAGCAGGGGACAAAGCGAGCAGTACTTC. Protein: CASSRGQSEQYF.

The chain recombines TRBV20-1 with TRBJ2-5; D is perhaps TRBD2 (5 bases). Germline V gene lookup returns CDR1 DFQATT and CDR2 SNEGSKA (reference sequence). The V gene lost 0 bases and the J gene lost 5 bases, with 13 bases spanning the gap. The CDR3 is made up of 14 amino acids. The CDR3 protein is CSAREQVERETQYF. For the CDR3, the DNA is TGCAGTGCTAGAGAGCAGGTAGAGCGGGAGACCCAGTACTTC.

The V and J genes are TRBV6-5 and TRBJ2-2, with TRBD2 matching 9 bases. V lost 1 base, J lost 4 bases, and 1 base stayed unmatched. Germline CDR1 is MNHEY and CDR2 is SVGAGI. This CDR3 contains 15 residues. The CDR3 loop reads CASSYLAGATGELFF. The DNA for the CDR3 is TGTGCCAGCAGTTACTTAGCGGGGGCCACCGGGGAGCTGTTTTTT.

This clonotype has a single count. The rearrangement joins TRBV6-2 or TRBV6-3 to TRBJ1-3; a possible D gene is TRBD1 (5 bases). V was shortened by 0 bases and J by 1 base, with 10 bases between the two germline ends. Germline V gene sequence: CDR1 MNHEY, CDR2 SVGEGT. The CDR3 consists of 16 residues. The CDR3 DNA reads TGTGCCAGCAGTTACTCAACCCGACAGTCTGGAAACACCATATATTTT. Encoded protein: CASSYSTRQSGNTIYF.

This clonotype was seen just once. J is TRBJ1-1 and V is TRBV5-6, with 7 bases identical to TRBD1. V shed 2 bases and J 1 base; nucleotides not matched to a gene: 5. Germline CDR1 and CDR2: SGHDT and YYEEEE. The CDR3 has 15 amino acids. CDR3 protein: CASSLLTGENTEAFF. The CDR3, as DNA: TGTGCCAGCAGCTTACTTACAGGGGAGAACACTGAAGCTTTCTTT.

V is TRBV4-3 and J is TRBJ2-2; the D is unclear. This CDR3 spans 15 amino acids. Germline CDR1 reads LGHNA; CDR2 reads YSLEER. Trimming left V 0 bases short and J 4 bases short, with 9 bases between. The CDR3 bases are TGCGCCAGCAGCCAAGATTGGCCGGGCACCGGGGAGCTGTTTTTT. Encoded protein: CASSQDWPGTGELFF.

The V call is TRBV6-2 or TRBV6-3, the J call TRBJ1-5, with 7 bases identical to TRBD1. The CDR3 is made up of 19 amino acids. CDR1 MNHEY and CDR2 SVGEGT come from the germline V gene. J lost 2 bases, V lost 5 bases, and 18 bases had no gene match. This CDR3 reads CASSALQGLRGLGNQPQHF. CDR3 sequence (DNA): TGTGCCAGCAGTGCCCTACAGGGTCTCAGGGGGTTGGGCAATCAGCCCCAGCATTTT.

V usage is TRBV6-2 or TRBV6-3 and J usage is TRBJ2-5, with a weak D call TRBD2 (6 bases). Per germline, CDR1 MNHEY and CDR2 SVGEGT. Trimming left V 6 bases short and J 0 bases short, with 17 bases between. The CDR3 sequence is 16 residues long. The CDR3 region has the DNA TGTGCCAGCAGATCCGGGACTCTTTTGTACCAAGAGACCCAGTACTTC. Translation: CASRSGTLLYQETQYF.

The chain links TRBV6-1 to TRBJ1-5, with D maybe TRBD1 (5 bases). CDR1 and CDR2 from the germline V gene are MNHNS and SASEGT. The CDR3 has 15 residues. V lost 6 bases to trimming and J lost 1 base, with 13 bases between them. The CDR3, as DNA: TGTGCCAGCAGCCCACTTGGGGACAGCAATCAGCCCCAGCATTTT. Translated, it gives CASSPLGDSNQPQHF.

This chain uses TRBV20-1 with TRBJ2-5; 9 bases agree with TRBD2. Germline values: CDR1 DFQATT, CDR2 SNEGSKA (reference sequence). Trimming at V came to 5 bases and at J to 5 bases, leaving 12 bases not matched to a gene. The CDR3 consists of 15 residues. The CDR3 region is CSAGRRAGGRETQYF. Here the CDR3 DNA reads TGCAGTGCTGGCCGACGGGCGGGAGGGCGGGAGACCCAGTACTTC.